This T cell receptor (beta chain) was retrieved from a study of CD8 T cells in ankylosing spondylitis (dated by TCRdb to 2015 to 2018). With respect to the entire study: The study profiled T cell receptor beta repertoires in healthy donors and ankylosing spondylitis patients to find disease-linked TCR variants. The full study cohort was made up of about 24 ankylosing spondylitis patients and 108 healthy donors. Samples of peripheral blood were taken, and for ankylosing spondylitis patients, synovial fluid was collected as well.

Sequencing was performed on an Illumina HiSeq 2500. Quantitative 5'-RACE with molecular barcodes was the method used to prepare the TCR beta libraries. The paper's processing steps were these. A new computational method, built on a probabilistic model of VDJ rearrangement, was used to identify disease-linked TCR variants. TCRdb reanalyzed the raw reads on its own, using fastp at Q25 for trimming and MiXCR for clone calling, and kept in-frame beta chains. Duplicate CDR3 protein sequences are folded into a single record with the most common DNA and genes. The V and J calls here are based on TCRdb, not the publication. Here the sample has a few hundred thousand distinct CDR3 sequences; around 20% occur a single time. The ten largest clonotypes hold less than 20% of the sample. This clonotype appeared a few times. The antigen this receptor binds is unknown. No per-base quality is available; no much larger clone lies one base away.

What the study reported, not specific to this receptor: According to the report, matched synovial fluid samples from ankylosing spondylitis patients were significantly enriched for the disease-linked clones. A TCR beta motif made up of several highly homologous amino acid variants appeared to be characteristic of blood from ankylosing spondylitis patients. A CD8+ phenotype was shown by the disease-linked clones, which were found at relatively low frequencies in peripheral blood. Some motif variants were previously reported in synovial fluid and blood of reactive arthritis patients, suggesting common disease-initiation mechanisms.

The CDR3 measures 13 amino acids from cysteine to phenylalanine. The sequence is cut down to CDR3 DNA, 39 bases in frame from base 1. V and J lose 5 bases and 1 base, and a span of 11 bases separates them. The germline V gene gives CDR1 as SQVTM and CDR2 as ANQGSEA. Recombination joined TRBV29-1 with TRBJ1-1, with the identity of the D gene unclear. This receptor was obtained from a male donor with ankylosing spondylitis. Sequencing input: blood, either unsorted or a sorted T cell fraction (not recorded which). The CDR3 amino acid sequence is: CSVRTSANTEAFF. The nucleotide sequence reads TGCAGCGTTCGAACATCTGCGAACACTGAAGCTTTCTTT.